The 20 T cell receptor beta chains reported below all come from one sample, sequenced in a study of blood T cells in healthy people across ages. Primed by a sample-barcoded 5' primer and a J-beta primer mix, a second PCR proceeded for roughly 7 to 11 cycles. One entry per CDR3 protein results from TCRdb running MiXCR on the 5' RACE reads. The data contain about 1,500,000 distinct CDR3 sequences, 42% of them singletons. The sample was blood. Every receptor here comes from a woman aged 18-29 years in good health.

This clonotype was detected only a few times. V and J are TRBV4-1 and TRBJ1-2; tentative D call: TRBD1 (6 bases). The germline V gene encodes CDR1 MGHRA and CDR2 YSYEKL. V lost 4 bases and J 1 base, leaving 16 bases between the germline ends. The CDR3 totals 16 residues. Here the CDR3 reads CASSREDSSLNYGYTF. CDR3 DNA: TGCGCCAGCAGCCGGGAGGACAGCTCGCTTAACTATGGCTACACCTTC.

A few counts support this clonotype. CDR3 sequence reads: CASSLAASGGLWQFF. The CDR3 region has the DNA TGCGCCAGCAGCTTGGCGGCTAGCGGAGGCTTGTGGCAGTTCTTC. The chain couples TRBV5-1 to TRBJ2-1; 7 bases are shared with TRBD2. This CDR3 comprises 15 residues. CDR1 SGHRS and CDR2 YFSETQ come from the germline V gene. V was clipped by 0 bases and J by 12 bases; unmatched bases: 12.

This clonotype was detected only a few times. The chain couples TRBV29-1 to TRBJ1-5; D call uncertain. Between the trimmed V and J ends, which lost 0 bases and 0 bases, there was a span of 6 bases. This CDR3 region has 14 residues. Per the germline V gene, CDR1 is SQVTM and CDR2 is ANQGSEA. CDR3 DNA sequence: TGCAGCGTTGAAGACGGTTATAGCAATCAGCCCCAGCATTTT. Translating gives CSVEDGYSNQPQHF. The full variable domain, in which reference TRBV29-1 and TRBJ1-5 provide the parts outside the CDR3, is SAVISQKPSRDICQRGTSLTIQCQVDSQVTMMFWYRQQPGQSLTLIATANQGSEATYESGFVIDKFPISRPNLTFSTLTVSNMSPEDSSIYLCSVEDGYSNQPQHFGDGTRLSIL.

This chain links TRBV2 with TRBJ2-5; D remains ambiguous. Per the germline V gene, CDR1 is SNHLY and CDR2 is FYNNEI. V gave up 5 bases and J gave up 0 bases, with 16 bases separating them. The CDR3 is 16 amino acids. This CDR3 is CASSKYRVHNQETQYF. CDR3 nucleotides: TGTGCCAGCAGTAAATACCGGGTCCATAACCAAGAGACCCAGTACTTC.

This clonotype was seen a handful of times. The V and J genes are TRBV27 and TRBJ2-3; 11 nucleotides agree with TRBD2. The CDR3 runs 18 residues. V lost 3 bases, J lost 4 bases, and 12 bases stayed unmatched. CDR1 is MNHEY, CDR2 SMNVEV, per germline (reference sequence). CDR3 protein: CASSFGLAGGRWADTQYF. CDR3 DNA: TGTGCCAGCAGTTTCGGTCTAGCGGGAGGAAGATGGGCAGATACGCAGTATTTT.

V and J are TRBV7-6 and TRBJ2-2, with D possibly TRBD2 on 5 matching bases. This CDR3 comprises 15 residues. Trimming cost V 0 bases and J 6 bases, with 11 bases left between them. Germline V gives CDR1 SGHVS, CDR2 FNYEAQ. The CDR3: CASSLAGTGSGELFF. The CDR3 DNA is TGTGCCAGCAGCTTAGCGGGAACGGGGTCCGGGGAGCTGTTTTTT.

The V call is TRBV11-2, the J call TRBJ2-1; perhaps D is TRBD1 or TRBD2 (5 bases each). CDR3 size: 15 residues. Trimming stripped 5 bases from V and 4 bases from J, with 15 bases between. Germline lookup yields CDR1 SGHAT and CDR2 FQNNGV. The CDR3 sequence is CASSPYRDGYNEQFF. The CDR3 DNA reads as TGTGCCAGCAGCCCTTACCGGGACGGATACAATGAGCAGTTCTTC.

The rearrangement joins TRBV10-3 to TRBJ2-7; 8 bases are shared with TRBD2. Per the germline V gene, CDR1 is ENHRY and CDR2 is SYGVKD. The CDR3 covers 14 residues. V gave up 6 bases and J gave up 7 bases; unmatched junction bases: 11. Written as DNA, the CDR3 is TGTGCCATCAGGACGGGGGGGACCTACAATGAGCAGTACTTC. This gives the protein CAIRTGGTYNEQYF.

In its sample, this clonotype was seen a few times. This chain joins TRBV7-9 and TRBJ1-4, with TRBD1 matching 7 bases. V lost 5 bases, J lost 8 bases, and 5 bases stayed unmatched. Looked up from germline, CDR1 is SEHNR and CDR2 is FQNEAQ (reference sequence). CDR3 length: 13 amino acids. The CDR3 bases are TGTGCCAGCAGCAGGACAGGCTCCGAAAAACTGTTTTTT. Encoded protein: CASSRTGSEKLFF.

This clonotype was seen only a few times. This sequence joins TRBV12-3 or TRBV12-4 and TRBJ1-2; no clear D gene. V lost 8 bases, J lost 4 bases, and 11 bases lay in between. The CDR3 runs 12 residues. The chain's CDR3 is CASEGISYGYTF. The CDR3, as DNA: TGTGCCAGCGAGGGTATTAGCTATGGCTACACCTTC.

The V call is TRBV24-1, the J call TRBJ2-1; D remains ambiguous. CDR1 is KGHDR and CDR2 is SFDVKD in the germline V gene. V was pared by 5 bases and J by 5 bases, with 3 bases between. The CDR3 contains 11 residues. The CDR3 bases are TGTGCCACCAGTGGTAACAATGAGCAGTTCTTC. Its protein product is CATSGNNEQFF.

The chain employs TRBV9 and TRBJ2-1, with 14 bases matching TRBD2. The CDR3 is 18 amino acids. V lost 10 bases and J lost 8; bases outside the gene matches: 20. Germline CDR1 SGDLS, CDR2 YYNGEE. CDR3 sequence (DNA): TGTGCCGGACCGGGACTAGCGGGAGCAAGGGCTAGGGTCGATGAGCAGTTCTTC. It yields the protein CAGPGLAGARARVDEQFF.

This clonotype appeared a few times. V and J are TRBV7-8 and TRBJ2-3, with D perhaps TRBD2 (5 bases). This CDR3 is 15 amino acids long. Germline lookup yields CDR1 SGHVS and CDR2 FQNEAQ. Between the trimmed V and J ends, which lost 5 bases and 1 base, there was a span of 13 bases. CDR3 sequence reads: CASSPAGGRTDTQYF. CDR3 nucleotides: TGTGCCAGCAGCCCCGCGGGCGGCCGCACAGATACGCAGTATTTT.

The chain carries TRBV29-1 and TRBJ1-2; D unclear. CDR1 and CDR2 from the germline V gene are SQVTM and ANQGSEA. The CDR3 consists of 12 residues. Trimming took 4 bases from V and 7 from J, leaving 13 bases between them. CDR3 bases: TGCAGCGTTGGGCCTCTGGCAGGTGGCTACACCTTC. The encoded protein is CSVGPLAGGYTF.

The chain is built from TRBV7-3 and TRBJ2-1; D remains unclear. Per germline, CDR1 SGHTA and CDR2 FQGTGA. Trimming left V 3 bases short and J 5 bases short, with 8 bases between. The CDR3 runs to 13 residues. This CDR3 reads CASSFFSNNEQFF. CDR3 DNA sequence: TGTGCCAGCAGCTTTTTCTCAAACAATGAGCAGTTCTTC.

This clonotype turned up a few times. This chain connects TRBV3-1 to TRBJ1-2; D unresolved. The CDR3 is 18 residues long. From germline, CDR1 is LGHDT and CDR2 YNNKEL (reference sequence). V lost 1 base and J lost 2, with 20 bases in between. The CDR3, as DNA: TGTGCCAGCAGCCAAGCCCCAGTGCGAACGGGGTCCAACTATGGCTACACCTTC. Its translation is CASSQAPVRTGSNYGYTF.

Here the CDR3 DNA reads TGTGCCAGCAGCATGATGAAAGGTAGCGGGAGAGAAGATACGCAGTATTTT. Translating it yields CASSMMKGSGREDTQYF. V and J are TRBV7-2 and TRBJ2-3; 9 bases are a match to TRBD2. CDR1 and CDR2 from the germline V gene are SGHTA and FQGNSA. This CDR3 comprises 17 residues. Trimming cost V 5 bases and J 5 bases; bases outside gene matches: 14.

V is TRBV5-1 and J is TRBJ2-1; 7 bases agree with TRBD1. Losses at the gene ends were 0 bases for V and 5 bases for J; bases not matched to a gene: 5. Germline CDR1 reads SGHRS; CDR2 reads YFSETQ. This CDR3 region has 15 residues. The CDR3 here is CASSLAGQTNNEQFF. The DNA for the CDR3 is TGCGCCAGCAGCTTGGCGGGACAGACCAACAATGAGCAGTTCTTC.

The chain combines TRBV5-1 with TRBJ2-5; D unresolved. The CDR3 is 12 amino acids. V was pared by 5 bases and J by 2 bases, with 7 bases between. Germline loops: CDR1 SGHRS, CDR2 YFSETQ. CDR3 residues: CASRQTQETQYF. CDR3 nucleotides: TGCGCCAGCAGGCAGACTCAAGAGACCCAGTACTTC.

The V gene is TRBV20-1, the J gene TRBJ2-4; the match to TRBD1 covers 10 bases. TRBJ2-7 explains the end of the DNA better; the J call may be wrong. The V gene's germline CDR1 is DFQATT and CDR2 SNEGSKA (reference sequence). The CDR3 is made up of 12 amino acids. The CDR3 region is CSGGQGTYEQYF. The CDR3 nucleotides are TGCAGCGGGGGACAGGGGACCTACGAGCAGTACTTC.